This T cell receptor beta chain was sequenced during a study of blood T cell repertoires in COVID-19. Study in general: Samples of COVID-19 (acute and convalescent) were obtained from the United States, Italy and Spain. PBMCs, B-cell-depleted T cells, or T cells were the source of the cDNA or gDNA that made up the material.

This clone was picked up a small number of times. The authors' processing: Researchers report that nucleated cell counts were estimated from reference gene primer amplification. Some clones are missing from TCRdb's copy, which holds only in-frame ones; the method was immunoSEQ multiplex PCR. V and J calls and clone size are as listed in that table; D and trimming were resolved from the DNA. This sample has roughly 250,000 clones, with around four fifths found just once. The sequence was collected from a woman in her 70s with acute or convalescent COVID-19. The sequenced sample consisted of peripheral blood.

In DNA, the CDR3 is TGTGCCAGCAGCCAGGAGAATTCACCCCTCCACTTT. Encoded protein: CASSQENSPLHF. The gene calls are TRBV4-2 and TRBJ1-6, with D unresolved. Germline V gene sequence: CDR1 LGHNA, CDR2 YNFKEQ. The CDR3 length is 12 residues. The V and J ends lost 3 bases and 7 bases respectively, with 4 bases between them.